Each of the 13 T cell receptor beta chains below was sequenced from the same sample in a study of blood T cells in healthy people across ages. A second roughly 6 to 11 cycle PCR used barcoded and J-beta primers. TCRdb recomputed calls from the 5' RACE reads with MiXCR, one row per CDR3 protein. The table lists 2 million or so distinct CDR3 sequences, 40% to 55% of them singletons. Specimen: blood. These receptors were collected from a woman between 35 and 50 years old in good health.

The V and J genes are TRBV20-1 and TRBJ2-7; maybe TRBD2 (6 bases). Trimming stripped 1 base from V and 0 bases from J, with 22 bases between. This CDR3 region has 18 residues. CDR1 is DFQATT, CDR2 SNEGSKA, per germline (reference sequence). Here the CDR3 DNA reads TGCAGTGCTAGAGCCCCCGGGGGTCCCAATTATCCCTCCTACGAGCAGTACTTC. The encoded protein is CSARAPGGPNYPSYEQYF.

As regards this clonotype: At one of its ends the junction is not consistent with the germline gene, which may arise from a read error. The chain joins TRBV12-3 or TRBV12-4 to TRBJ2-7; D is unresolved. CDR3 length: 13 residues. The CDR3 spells CASSPPAPYERYF. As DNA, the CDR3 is TGTGCCAGCAGTCCTCCAGCCCCCTACGAGCGGTACTTC.

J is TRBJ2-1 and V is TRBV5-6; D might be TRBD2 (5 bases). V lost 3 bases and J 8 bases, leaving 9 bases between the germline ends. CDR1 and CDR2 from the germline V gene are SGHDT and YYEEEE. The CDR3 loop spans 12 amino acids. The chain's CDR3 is CASSSTRHEQFF. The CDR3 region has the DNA TGTGCCAGCAGCTCCACTAGGCATGAGCAGTTCTTC.

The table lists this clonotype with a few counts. The CDR3 loop reads CASSKIPGGATEAFF. CDR3 nucleotides: TGTGCCAGCAGCAAGATACCGGGGGGGGCCACTGAAGCTTTCTTT. The chain uses TRBV7-2 and TRBJ1-1; D possibly corresponds to TRBD1 (6 bases). Germline V gene lookup returns CDR1 SGHTA and CDR2 FQGNSA. The CDR3 has 15 residues. Deletions cut 5 bases from V and 4 bases from J, with 17 bases between.

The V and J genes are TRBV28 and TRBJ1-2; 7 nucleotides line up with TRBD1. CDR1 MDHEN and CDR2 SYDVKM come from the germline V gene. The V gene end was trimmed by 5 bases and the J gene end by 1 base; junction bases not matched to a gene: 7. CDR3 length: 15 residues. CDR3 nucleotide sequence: TGTGCCAGCAGTCCATCAGGGGGATATAACTATGGCTACACCTTC. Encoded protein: CASSPSGGYNYGYTF.

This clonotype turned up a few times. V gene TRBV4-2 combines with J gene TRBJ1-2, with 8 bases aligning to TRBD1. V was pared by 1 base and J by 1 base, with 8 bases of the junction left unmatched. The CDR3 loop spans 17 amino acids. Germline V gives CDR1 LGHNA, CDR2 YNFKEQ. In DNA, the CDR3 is TGTGCCAGCAGCCAAGTAGCCCGGACAGGGATTAACTATGGCTACACCTTC. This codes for CASSQVARTGINYGYTF.

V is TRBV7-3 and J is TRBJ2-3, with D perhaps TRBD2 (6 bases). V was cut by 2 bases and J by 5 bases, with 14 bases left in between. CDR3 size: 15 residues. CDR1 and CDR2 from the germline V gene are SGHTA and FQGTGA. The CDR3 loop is CASSLATSLRDTQYF. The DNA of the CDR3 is TGTGCCAGCAGCTTAGCCACTAGCTTACGAGATACGCAGTATTTT.

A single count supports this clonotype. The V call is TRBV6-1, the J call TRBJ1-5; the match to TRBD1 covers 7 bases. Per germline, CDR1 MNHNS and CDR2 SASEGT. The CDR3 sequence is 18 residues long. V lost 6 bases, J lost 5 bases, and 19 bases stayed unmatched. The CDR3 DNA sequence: TGTGCCAGCAGCCCGACTCGTAAATCAGACAGGGTTGATCAGCCCCAGCATTTT. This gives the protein CASSPTRKSDRVDQPQHF.

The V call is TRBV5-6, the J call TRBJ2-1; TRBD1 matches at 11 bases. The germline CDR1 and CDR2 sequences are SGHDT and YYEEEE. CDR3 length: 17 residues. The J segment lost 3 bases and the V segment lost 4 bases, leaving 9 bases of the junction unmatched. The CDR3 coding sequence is TGTGCCAGCAGCACCTGGAGGGACAGGGGGTTCTACAATGAGCAGTTCTTC. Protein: CASSTWRDRGFYNEQFF.

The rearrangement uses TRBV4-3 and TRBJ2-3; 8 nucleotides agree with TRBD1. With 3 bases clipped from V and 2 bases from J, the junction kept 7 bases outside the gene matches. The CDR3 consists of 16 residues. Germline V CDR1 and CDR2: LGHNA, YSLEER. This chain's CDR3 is CASSQAGTGYTDTQYF. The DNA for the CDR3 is TGCGCCAGCAGCCAGGCCGGGACAGGCTACACAGATACGCAGTATTTT.

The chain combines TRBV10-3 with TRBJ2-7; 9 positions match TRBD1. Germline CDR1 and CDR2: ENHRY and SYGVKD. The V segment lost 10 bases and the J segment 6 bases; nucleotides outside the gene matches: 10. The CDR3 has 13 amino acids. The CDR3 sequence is CASTQAGQGEQYF. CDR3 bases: TGTGCCAGCACCCAGGCGGGACAGGGCGAGCAGTACTTC.

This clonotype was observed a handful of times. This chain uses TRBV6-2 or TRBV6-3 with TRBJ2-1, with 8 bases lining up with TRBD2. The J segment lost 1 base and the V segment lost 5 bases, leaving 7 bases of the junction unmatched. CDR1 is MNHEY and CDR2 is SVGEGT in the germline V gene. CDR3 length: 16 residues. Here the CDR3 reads CASSPGTRPSYNEQFF. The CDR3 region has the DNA TGTGCCAGCAGTCCCGGGACTAGGCCGTCCTACAATGAGCAGTTCTTC.

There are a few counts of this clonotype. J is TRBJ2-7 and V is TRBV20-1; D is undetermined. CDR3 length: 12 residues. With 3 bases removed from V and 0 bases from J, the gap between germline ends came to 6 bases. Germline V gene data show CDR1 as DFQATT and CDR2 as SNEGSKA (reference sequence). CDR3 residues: CSASWSSYEQYF. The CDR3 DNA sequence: TGCAGTGCTAGTTGGTCCTCCTACGAGCAGTACTTC.